This TCR beta chain was captured in a study of Graves' ophthalmopathy and Graves' hyperthyroidism. The CDR3 covers 18 residues. Germline V CDR1 and CDR2: MNHEY, SVGEGT. V was trimmed by 11 bases and J by 1 base, leaving 29 bases between them. Using RNA transcripts, the TCR beta CDR3 regions were amplified. First-round RT-PCR employed HTBI primers, with a second-round multiplex PCR after it. Each CDR3 protein gets one entry after TCRdb re-called the multiplex PCR reads with MiXCR. The sample carries about 1.2 million distinct CDR3 sequences, about 36% recorded once. This clonotype was sampled from an adult man with Graves' hyperthyroidism. The rearrangement links TRBV6-2 or TRBV6-3 to TRBJ1-2, with D possibly being TRBD1 (6 bases). Sequencing used peripheral blood or thyroid tissue (not recorded which). The CDR3, as DNA: TGTGCCTGGAGCCCCACGGAGATCGGGACACTGCATAACTATGGCTACACCTTC. This codes for CAWSPTEIGTLHNYGYTF.